This T cell receptor (beta chain) was sequenced during a study of identical twins' blood T cells. Overall study results and limits: Twins shared about as many clonotypes as their cloneset sizes predicted.

TCRdb recomputed calls from the 5' RACE reads with MiXCR, one row per CDR3 protein. This sample carries 300,000 to 450,000 distinct CDR3 sequences, about 28% of them seen once, and the ten largest clones take roughly 5.5%. About this clonotype: Its antigen remains unidentified.

Germline-derived CDR1 and CDR2 are SEHNR and FQNEAQ (reference sequence). The CDR3 loop spans 16 amino acids. The germline V and J ends were trimmed by 5 bases and 0 bases, with 13 bases remaining between them. The receptor was isolated from a woman between 18 and 55 years old in good health. Sequencing input: PBMCs. This chain uses TRBV7-9 with TRBJ1-4, with D maybe TRBD1 (6 bases). The CDR3 protein is CASSLLGGPTNEKLFF. CDR3 sequence (DNA): TGTGCCAGCAGCCTATTGGGGGGGCCAACTAATGAAAAACTGTTTTTT.